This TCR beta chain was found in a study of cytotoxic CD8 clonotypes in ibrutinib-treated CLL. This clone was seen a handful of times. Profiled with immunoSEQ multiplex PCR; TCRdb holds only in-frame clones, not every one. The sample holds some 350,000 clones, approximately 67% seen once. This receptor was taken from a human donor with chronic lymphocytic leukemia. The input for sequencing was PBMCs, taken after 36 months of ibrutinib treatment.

CDR3 amino acids: CASTPTNQPQHF. The CDR3 DNA sequence: TGTGCCAGCACCCCAACCAATCAGCCCCAGCATTTT. The rearrangement links TRBV28 to TRBJ1-5; D is uncertain. This CDR3 contains 12 residues. The V end lost 7 bases, the J end lost 3 bases, and 7 bases lay between the germline ends. Per germline, CDR1 MDHEN and CDR2 SYDVKM.